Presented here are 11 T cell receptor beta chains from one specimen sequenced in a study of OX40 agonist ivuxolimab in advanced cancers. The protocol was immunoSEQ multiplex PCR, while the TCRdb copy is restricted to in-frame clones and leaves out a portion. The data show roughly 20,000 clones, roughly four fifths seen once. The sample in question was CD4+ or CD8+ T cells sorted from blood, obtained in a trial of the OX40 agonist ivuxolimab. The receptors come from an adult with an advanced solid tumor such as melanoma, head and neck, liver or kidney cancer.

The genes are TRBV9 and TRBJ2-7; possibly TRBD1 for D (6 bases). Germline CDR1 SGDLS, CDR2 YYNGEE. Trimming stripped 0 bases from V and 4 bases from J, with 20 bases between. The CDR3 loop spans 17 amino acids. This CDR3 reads CASSVGGDRRSGYEQYF. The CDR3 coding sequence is TGTGCCAGCAGCGTAGGGGGCGACAGGCGATCTGGTTACGAGCAGTACTTC.

CDR3 sequence: CASTLTGSYGYTF. The CDR3 DNA follows: TGTGCCAGCACCCTTACAGGGAGTTATGGCTACACCTTC. The chain uses TRBV7-2 and TRBJ1-2; tentative D call: TRBD1 (6 bases). V lost 7 bases, J lost 5 bases, and 14 bases lay in between. Germline CDR1 and CDR2: SGHTA and FQGNSA. CDR3 length equals 13 residues.

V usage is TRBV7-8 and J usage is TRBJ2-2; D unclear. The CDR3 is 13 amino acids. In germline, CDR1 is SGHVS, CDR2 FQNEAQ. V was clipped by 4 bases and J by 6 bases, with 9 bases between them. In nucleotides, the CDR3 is TGTGCCAGCAGCTACGCACGGGCCGGGGAGCTGTTTTTT. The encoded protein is CASSYARAGELFF.

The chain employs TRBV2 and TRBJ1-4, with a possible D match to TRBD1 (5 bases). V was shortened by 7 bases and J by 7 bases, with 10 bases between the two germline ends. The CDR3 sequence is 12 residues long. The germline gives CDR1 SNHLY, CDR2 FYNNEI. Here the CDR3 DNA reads TGTGCCAGCACCAGGGCGGGTGAAAAACTGTTTTTT. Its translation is CASTRAGEKLFF.

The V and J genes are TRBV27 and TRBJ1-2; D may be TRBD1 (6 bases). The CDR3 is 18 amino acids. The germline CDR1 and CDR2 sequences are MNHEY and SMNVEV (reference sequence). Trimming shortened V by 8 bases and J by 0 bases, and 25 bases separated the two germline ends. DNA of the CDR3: TGTGCCAGCGGACTTACTGCCTTACAGGGTATAGCTAACTATGGCTACACCTTC. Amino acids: CASGLTALQGIANYGYTF.

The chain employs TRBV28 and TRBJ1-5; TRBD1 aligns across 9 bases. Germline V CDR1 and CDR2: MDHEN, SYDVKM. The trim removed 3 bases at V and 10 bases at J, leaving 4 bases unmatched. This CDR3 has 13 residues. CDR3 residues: CASSLTGGGPQHF. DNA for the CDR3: TGTGCCAGCAGTTTGACAGGGGGTGGTCCCCAGCATTTT.

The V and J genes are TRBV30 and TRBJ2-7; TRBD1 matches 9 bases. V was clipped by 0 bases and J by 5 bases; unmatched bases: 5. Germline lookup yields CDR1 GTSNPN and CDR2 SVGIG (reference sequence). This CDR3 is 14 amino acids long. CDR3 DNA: TGTGCCTGGAGTGTAACAGGGGGCAGGAACGAGCAGTACTTC. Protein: CAWSVTGGRNEQYF.

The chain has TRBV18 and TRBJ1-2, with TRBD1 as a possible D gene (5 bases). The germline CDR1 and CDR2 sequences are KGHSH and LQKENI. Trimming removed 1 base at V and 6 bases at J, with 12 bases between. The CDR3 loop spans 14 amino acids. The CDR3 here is CASSPLPGFDGYTF. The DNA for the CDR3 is TGTGCCAGCTCACCACTCCCAGGGTTTGATGGCTACACCTTC.

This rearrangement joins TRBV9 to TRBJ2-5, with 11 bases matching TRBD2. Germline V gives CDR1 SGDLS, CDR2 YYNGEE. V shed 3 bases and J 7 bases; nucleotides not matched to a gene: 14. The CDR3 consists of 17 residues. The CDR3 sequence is CASSATLSGRAGATQYF. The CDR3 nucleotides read TGTGCCAGCAGCGCGACACTTAGCGGGAGGGCGGGGGCGACCCAGTACTTC. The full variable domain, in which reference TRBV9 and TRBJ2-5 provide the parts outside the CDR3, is DSGVTQTPKHLITATGQRVTLRCSPRSGDLSVYWYQQSLDQGLQFLIQYYNGEERAKGNILERFSAQQFPDLHSELNLSSLELGDSALYFCASSATLSGRAGATQYFGPGTRLLVL.

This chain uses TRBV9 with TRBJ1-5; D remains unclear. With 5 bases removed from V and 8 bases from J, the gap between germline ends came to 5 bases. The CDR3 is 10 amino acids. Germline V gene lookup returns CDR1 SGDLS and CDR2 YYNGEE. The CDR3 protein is CASSDEPQHF. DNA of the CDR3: TGTGCCAGCAGTGACGAGCCCCAGCATTTT. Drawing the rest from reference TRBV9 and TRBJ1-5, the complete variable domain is DSGVTQTPKHLITATGQRVTLRCSPRSGDLSVYWYQQSLDQGLQFLIQYYNGEERAKGNILERFSAQQFPDLHSELNLSSLELGDSALYFCASSDEPQHFGDGTRLSIL.

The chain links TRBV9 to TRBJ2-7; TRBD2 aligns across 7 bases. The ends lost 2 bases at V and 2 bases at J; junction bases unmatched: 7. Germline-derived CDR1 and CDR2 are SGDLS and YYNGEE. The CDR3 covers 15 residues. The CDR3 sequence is CASSVLRGEPYEQYF. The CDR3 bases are TGTGCCAGCAGCGTTCTCCGGGGGGAGCCCTACGAGCAGTACTTC.